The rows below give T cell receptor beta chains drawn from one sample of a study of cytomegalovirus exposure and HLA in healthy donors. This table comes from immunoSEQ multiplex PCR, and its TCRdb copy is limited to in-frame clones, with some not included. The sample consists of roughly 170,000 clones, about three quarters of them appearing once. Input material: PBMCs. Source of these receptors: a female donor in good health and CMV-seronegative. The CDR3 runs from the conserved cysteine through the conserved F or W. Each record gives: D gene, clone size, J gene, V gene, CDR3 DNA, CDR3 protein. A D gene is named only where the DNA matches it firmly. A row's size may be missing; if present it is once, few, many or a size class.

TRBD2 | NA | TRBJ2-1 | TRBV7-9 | TGTGCCAGCAGCCTCCGACTAGCGGGGGGTGACAATGAGCAGTTCTTC | CASSLRLAGGDNEQFF
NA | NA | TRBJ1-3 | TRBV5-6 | TGTGCCAGCAGCTTGGAACGGGGAAACACCATATATTTT | CASSLERGNTIYF
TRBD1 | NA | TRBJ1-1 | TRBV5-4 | TGTGCCAGCAGTCATCCGGGACAGGGGGGGTGCGCTTTCTTT | CASSHPGQGGCAFF
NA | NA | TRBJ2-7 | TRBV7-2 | TGTGCCAGCAGCTCTACGTTCTACGAGCAGTACTTC | CASSSTFYEQYF
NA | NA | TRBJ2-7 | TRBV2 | TGTGCCAGCAGTGAACGGGGGCGGGGGCCCTCCTACGAGCAGTACTTC | CASSERGRGPSYEQYF
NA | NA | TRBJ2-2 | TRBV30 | TGTGCCTGGAGTGTAAAGGGGGGCCTAGCGGTCGCCGGGGAGCTGTTTTTT | CAWSVKGGLAVAGELFF
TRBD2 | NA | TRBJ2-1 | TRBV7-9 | TGTGCCAGCAGCTTCGGGGCGGGGGGGCAAAGTGAGCAGTTCTTC | CASSFGAGGQSEQFF
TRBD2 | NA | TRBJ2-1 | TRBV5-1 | TGCGCCAGCAGCTTGGCCGGAGCGGGGGGAGGGCACAATGAGCAGTTCTTC | CASSLAGAGGGHNEQFF
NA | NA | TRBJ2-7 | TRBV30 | TGTGCCTGGAGTTCGGGTGTCTACGAGCAGTACTTC | CAWSSGVYEQYF
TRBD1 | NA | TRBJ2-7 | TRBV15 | TGTGCCACCAGCTCACTTGGGACAGGGTCCTACGAGCAGTACTTC | CATSSLGTGSYEQYF
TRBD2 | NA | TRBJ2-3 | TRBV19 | TGTGCCAGTAGTATAGCGTCTAGCGGGAGTACAGATACGCAGTATTTT | CASSIASSGSTDTQYF
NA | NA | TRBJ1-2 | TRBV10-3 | TGTGCCATCAGCCAAGGGGCTCAGCAGTCCGGCTACACCTTC | CAISQGAQQSGYTF
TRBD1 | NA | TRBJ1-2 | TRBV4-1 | TGCGCCAGCAGCCAAGAGTCTTTGTACAGGGGGCTAGGCTACACCTTC | CASSQESLYRGLGYTF
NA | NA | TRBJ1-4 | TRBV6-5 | TGTGCCAGCAGTTACAGAGCTACGAATGAAAAACTGTTTTTT | CASSYRATNEKLFF
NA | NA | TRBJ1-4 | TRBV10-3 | TGTGCCATCCAGCAGGGGCCGAATGAAAAACTGTTTTTT | CAIQQGPNEKLFF
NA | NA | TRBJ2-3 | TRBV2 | TGTGCCAGCAGCGCCCGGGATACGCAGTATTTT | CASSARDTQYF
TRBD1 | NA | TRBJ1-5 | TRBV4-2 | TGTGCCAGCAGCCCCCCCAGGGGGACAGGCAATCAGCCCCAGCATTTT | CASSPPRGTGNQPQHF
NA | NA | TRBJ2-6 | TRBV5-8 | TGTGCCAGCAGGCGGGACTCTGGGGCCAACGGCCTGACTTTC | CASRRDSGANGLTF
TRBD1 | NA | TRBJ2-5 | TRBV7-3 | TGTGCCAGCAGCCCAGGACAGGGCGGGGAGACCCAGTACTTC | CASSPGQGGETQYF
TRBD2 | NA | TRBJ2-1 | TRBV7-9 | TGTGCCAGCAGCCTAAAGGGCTCGGGGGGGGGTACTGAGCAGTTCTTC | CASSLKGSGGGTEQFF
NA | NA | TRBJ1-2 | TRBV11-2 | TGTGCCAGCAGCTTAGAACCGGGGGGTGAAGCTTCTTACACCTTC | CASSLEPGGEASYTF
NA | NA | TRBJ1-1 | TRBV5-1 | TGCGCCAGCAGCTTTAATCGTAACACTGAAGCTTTCTTT | CASSFNRNTEAFF
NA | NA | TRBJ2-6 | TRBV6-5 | TGTGCCAGCACCTTCTCTGGGGCCAACGTCCTGACTTTC | CASTFSGANVLTF
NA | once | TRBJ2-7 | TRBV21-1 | TGTGCCAGCAGCAAAACCTACCAGGGCGCCTACGAGCAGTACTTC | CASSKTYQGAYEQYF
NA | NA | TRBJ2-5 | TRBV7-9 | TGTGCCAGCAGCCTCAGGGGGGACCACGAGACCCAGTACTTC | CASSLRGDHETQYF
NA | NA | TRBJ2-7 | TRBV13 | TGTGCCAGCAGCTTGGGCCTCGGCTACGAGCAGTACTTC | CASSLGLGYEQYF
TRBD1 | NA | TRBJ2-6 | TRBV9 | TGTGCCAGCACCCGACAGGGGGCGCGACGGTCTGGGGCCAACGTCCTGACTTTC | CASTRQGARRSGANVLTF
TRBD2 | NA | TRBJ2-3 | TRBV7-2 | TGTGCCAGCAGCATACGAGCGGGAGATAATACGCAGTATTTT | CASSIRAGDNTQYF
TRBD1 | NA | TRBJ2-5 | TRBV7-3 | TGTGCCAGCAGCTTCCCAGGGGGCCAAGAGACCCAGTACTTC | CASSFPGGQETQYF
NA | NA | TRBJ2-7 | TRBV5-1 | TGCGCCAGCAGCTTGGATCACAGAGACGAGCAGTACTTC | CASSLDHRDEQYF
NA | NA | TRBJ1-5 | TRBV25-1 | TGTGCCAGCAGTGAATCGTTCGGGTCAGGGGAGCCCCAGCATTTT | CASSESFGSGEPQHF
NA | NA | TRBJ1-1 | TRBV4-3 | TGCGCCAGCAGCCAAGAGTTACGGCCGACAGAAGCTTTCTTT | CASSQELRPTEAFF
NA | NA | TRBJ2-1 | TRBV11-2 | TGTGCCAGCAGCCAGGGACAATACAATGAGCAGTTCTTC | CASSQGQYNEQFF
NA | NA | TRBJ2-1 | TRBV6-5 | TGTGCCAGCAGTTACGGGCGGGTAGTCAACAATGAGCAGTTCTTC | CASSYGRVVNNEQFF
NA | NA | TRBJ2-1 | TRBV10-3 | TGTGCCATCAGTGGTGCCCCGCCGGGGGGCGGGATGAGCAATGAGCAGTTCTTC | CAISGAPPGGGMSNEQFF
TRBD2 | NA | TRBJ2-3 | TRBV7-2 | TGTGCCAGCAACCTCTCCGGGGGGGAGGGAGATACGCAGTATTTT | CASNLSGGEGDTQYF
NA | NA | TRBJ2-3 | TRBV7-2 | TGTGCCAGCAGCCCACAGCGGGTCACAGATACGCAGTATTTT | CASSPQRVTDTQYF